A single sample is the source of the 19 T cell receptor beta chains below, sequenced in a study of blood T cell repertoires in COVID-19. Profiled with immunoSEQ multiplex PCR; TCRdb holds only in-frame clones, not every one. The top ten clones hold 25% to 30% of a sample with 71,000 or so clones, around 85% of them seen once. Sequenced sample: peripheral blood. The receptors shown here come from a man between 65 and 79 years old with acute or convalescent COVID-19.

V is TRBV5-4 and J is TRBJ2-7; no firm D call. CDR1 and CDR2 from the germline V gene are SGHNT and YYREEE (reference sequence). The germline V and J ends were trimmed by 1 base and 0 bases, with 8 bases remaining between them. This CDR3 contains 14 residues. CDR3 sequence: CASSLSLSSYEQYF. CDR3 bases: TGTGCCAGCAGCTTGAGCTTAAGCTCCTACGAGCAGTACTTC.

The chain links TRBV28 to TRBJ1-4, with D maybe TRBD1 (5 bases). The germline gives CDR1 MDHEN, CDR2 SYDVKM. The CDR3 contains 14 residues. V was shortened by 6 bases and J by 5 bases, with 13 bases between the two germline ends. The CDR3 DNA is TGTGCCAGCAGGTGGACATTGGCCAATGAAAAACTGTTTTTT. Amino acids: CASRWTLANEKLFF.

The chain recombines TRBV18 with TRBJ1-1; a weak D match, TRBD1 (5 bases). Germline V gene sequence: CDR1 KGHSH, CDR2 LQKENI. The length of the CDR3 is 14 residues. The V end was cut by 2 bases, the J end by 8 bases, with 15 bases between. As DNA, the CDR3 is TGTGCCAGCTCACCATCGACGCCCAGGGAAGAAGCTTTCTTT. Protein product: CASSPSTPREEAFF.

The V gene is TRBV11-2, the J gene TRBJ1-6; weak D call: TRBD1 (5 bases). The CDR3 covers 15 residues. Germline assignment: CDR1 SGHAT and CDR2 FQNNGV. Trimming removed 2 bases from V and 7 bases from J, with 12 bases in between. CDR3 sequence (DNA): TGTGCCAGCAGCTTATCACCGGGGGGGAATTCACCCCTCCACTTT. Protein product: CASSLSPGGNSPLHF.

This rearrangement joins TRBV5-6 to TRBJ1-1; 7 positions match TRBD1. There are 12 residues in the CDR3. Germline loops: CDR1 SGHDT, CDR2 YYEEEE. The trim removed 4 bases at V and 8 bases at J, leaving 5 bases unmatched. CDR3 DNA: TGTGCCAGCAGCCCGACAGGGAGGGAAGCTTTCTTT. This encodes CASSPTGREAFF.

This chain connects TRBV6-6 to TRBJ2-1, with 15 bases fitting TRBD2. CDR3 length: 20 residues. Germline V lookup: CDR1 MNHNY, CDR2 SVGAGI (reference sequence). J was trimmed by 1 base and V by 6 bases; bases with no gene match: 13. This CDR3 reads CASSTRTSGRARGSYNEQFF. CDR3 DNA: TGTGCCAGCAGCACTCGGACTAGCGGGAGGGCCAGGGGGTCCTACAATGAGCAGTTCTTC.

This clone showed up just a few times. The rearrangement joins TRBV6-5 to TRBJ2-7, with D perhaps TRBD2 (5 bases). CDR3 length equals 11 residues. V was pared by 8 bases and J by 5 bases, with 10 bases between. The germline V gene has CDR1 MNHEY and CDR2 SVGAGI. The CDR3 bases are TGTGCCAGCGGTACGGGGAACGAGCAGTACTTC. Translation gives CASGTGNEQYF.

This chain links TRBV5-1 with TRBJ2-2, with 11 bases matching TRBD2. Trimming at V came to 3 bases and at J to 4 bases, leaving 5 bases not matched to a gene. Germline CDR1 and CDR2: SGHRS and YFSETQ. The CDR3 is 16 residues long. Here the CDR3 DNA reads TGCGCCAGCAGCTCCCCGGGACTAGCGGCCACCGGGGAGCTGTTTTTT. Encoded protein: CASSSPGLAATGELFF.

The chain couples TRBV5-1 to TRBJ2-2; 10 bases align to TRBD1. This CDR3 is built from 16 residues. V dropped 0 bases and J dropped 3; count of bases not matched to a gene: 2. Germline V gene lookup returns CDR1 SGHRS and CDR2 YFSETQ. In nucleotides, the CDR3 is TGCGCCAGCAGCTTGGCGGGGACAGGGGACACCGGGGAGCTGTTTTTT. Amino acid sequence: CASSLAGTGDTGELFF.

The gene calls are TRBV28 and TRBJ1-2, with 7 nucleotides matching TRBD1. The CDR3 is 14 amino acids. In germline, CDR1 is MDHEN, CDR2 SYDVKM. V lost 6 bases, J lost 3 bases, and 7 bases stayed unmatched. CDR3 region: CASRTGMGDYGYTF. CDR3 coding DNA: TGTGCCAGCAGGACAGGGATGGGGGACTATGGCTACACCTTC.

This clone was counted between two and nine times. The chain couples TRBV29-1 to TRBJ2-7; 7 nucleotides align to TRBD2. Germline CDR1 is SQVTM and CDR2 is ANQGSEA. There are 12 residues in the CDR3. V trimming: 7 bases; J trimming: 3 bases; junction bases outside the gene matches: 6. The CDR3 loop reads CSAQTSFYEQYF. The CDR3 DNA is TGCAGCGCCCAGACTAGCTTCTACGAGCAGTACTTC.

The chain combines TRBV5-6 with TRBJ2-4; D possibly corresponds to TRBD2 (6 bases). Germline CDR1 reads SGHDT; CDR2 reads YYEEEE. This CDR3 spans 18 amino acids. Trimming stripped 4 bases from V and 0 bases from J, with 20 bases between. CDR3 protein: CASSPTGVRFLAKNIQYF. The CDR3 DNA reads as TGTGCCAGCAGCCCGACGGGGGTCCGCTTTTTAGCCAAAAACATTCAGTACTTC.

This clone turned up a few times. The V call is TRBV6-5, the J call TRBJ2-7; tentative D call: TRBD2 (6 bases). V dropped 7 bases and J dropped 1 base, with 14 bases sitting between them. The germline V gene has CDR1 MNHEY and CDR2 SVGAGI. CDR3 length equals 14 residues. CDR3 region: CASTPGLQSYEQYF. For the CDR3, the DNA is TGTGCCAGCACGCCGGGACTCCAATCCTACGAGCAGTACTTC.

This sequence joins TRBV10-3 and TRBJ2-2; D is possibly TRBD1 (5 bases). Germline CDR1 ENHRY, CDR2 SYGVKD. The V and J ends lost 6 bases and 4 bases respectively, with 12 bases between them. This CDR3 contains 14 residues. CDR3 DNA: TGTGCCATCAGGGACAATCAGGGCACCGGGGAGCTGTTTTTT. Its translation: CAIRDNQGTGELFF.

V usage is TRBV5-5 and J usage is TRBJ2-7, with D perhaps matching TRBD1 (6 bases). Trimming pared 0 bases from V and 0 bases from J, leaving 10 bases between. Germline lookup yields CDR1 SGHKS and CDR2 YYEKEE (reference sequence). CDR3 length: 15 amino acids. The chain's CDR3 is CASSLDRAVSYEQYF. CDR3 DNA sequence: TGTGCCAGCAGCTTGGACAGGGCGGTCTCCTACGAGCAGTACTTC.

The CDR3 here is CASSLTGPYGYTF. The CDR3, as DNA: TGTGCCAGCAGCCTGACAGGCCCCTATGGCTACACCTTC. The genes are TRBV7-9 and TRBJ1-2, with D possibly TRBD1 on 6 matching bases. V lost 5 bases and J lost 4, with 11 bases in between. CDR3 length: 13 amino acids. Per the germline V gene, CDR1 is SEHNR and CDR2 is FQNEAQ (reference sequence). Full variable domain (outside the CDR3, taken from reference TRBV7-9 and TRBJ1-2): DTGVSQNPRHKITKRGQNVTFRCDPISEHNRLYWYRQTLGQGPEFLTYFQNEAQLEKSRLLSDRFSAERPKGSFSTLEIQRTEQGDSAMYLCASSLTGPYGYTFGSGTRLTVV.

The genes are TRBV19 and TRBJ2-7; D call uncertain. From germline, CDR1 is LNHDA and CDR2 SQIVND (reference sequence). Deletions cut 2 bases from V and 3 bases from J, with 8 bases between. The CDR3 spans 13 residues. CDR3 sequence: CASSISFGYEQYF. DNA of the CDR3: TGTGCCAGTAGTATAAGTTTCGGCTACGAGCAGTACTTC.

The chain employs TRBV7-8 and TRBJ1-2; TRBD1 matches 7 bases. The germline CDR1 and CDR2 sequences are SGHVS and FQNEAQ. The CDR3 has 14 amino acids. V was pared by 5 bases and J by 4 bases, with 7 bases of the junction left unmatched. CDR3 coding DNA: TGTGCCAGCAGCGCCAGACAGGGATCCTATGGCTACACCTTC. Its translation: CASSARQGSYGYTF.

The chain carries TRBV19 and TRBJ1-2; D is unclear. Per germline, CDR1 LNHDA and CDR2 SQIVND (reference sequence). The V gene lost 3 bases and the J gene lost 4 bases, with 15 bases spanning the gap. CDR3 length: 15 residues. The CDR3, as DNA: TGTGCCAGTAGTATTACGATCACGGACTTCTATGGCTACACCTTC. It translates to CASSITITDFYGYTF.